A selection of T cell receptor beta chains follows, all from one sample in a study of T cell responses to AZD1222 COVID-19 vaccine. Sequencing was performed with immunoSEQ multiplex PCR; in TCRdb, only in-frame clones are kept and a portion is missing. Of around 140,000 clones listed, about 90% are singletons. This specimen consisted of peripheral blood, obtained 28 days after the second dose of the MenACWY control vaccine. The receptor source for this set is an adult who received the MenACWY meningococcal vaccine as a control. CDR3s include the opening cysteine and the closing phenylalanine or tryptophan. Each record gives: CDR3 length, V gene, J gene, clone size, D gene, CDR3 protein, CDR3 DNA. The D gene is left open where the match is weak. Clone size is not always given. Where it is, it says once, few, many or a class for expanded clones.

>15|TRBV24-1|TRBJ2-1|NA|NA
CATSDLRDSWRLQFF
TGTGCCACCAGTGATTTGAGGGACTCCTGGCGGCTTCAGTTCTTC
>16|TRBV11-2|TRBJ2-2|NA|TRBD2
CASSFSGGASTGELFF
TGTGCCAGCAGCTTTAGCGGGGGGGCCTCCACCGGGGAGCTGTTTTTT
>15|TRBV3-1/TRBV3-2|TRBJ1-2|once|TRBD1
CASSQGTAANYGYTF
TGTGCCAGCAGCCAGGGGACAGCCGCTAACTATGGCTACACCTTC
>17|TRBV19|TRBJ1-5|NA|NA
CASSIFGGGDSNQPQHF
TGTGCCAGTAGTATTTTTGGCGGGGGAGATAGCAATCAGCCCCAGCATTTT
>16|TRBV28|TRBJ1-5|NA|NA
CASSLWAGISNQPQHF
TGTGCCAGCAGTTTATGGGCAGGGATTAGCAATCAGCCCCAGCATTTT
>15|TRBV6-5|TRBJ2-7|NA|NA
CASSLVGGAPYEQYF
TGTGCCAGCAGCCTGGTTGGGGGGGCGCCTTACGAGCAGTACTTC
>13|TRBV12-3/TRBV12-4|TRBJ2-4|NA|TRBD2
CASSPGTRIIQYF
TGTGCCAGCAGTCCCGGGACTAGGATCATTCAGTACTTC
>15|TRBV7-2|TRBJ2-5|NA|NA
CASSRTLQGGETQYF
TGTGCCAGCAGCAGGACCCTTCAGGGAGGTGAGACCCAGTACTTC
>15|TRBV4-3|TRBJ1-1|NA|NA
CASSQDEGFRTEAFF
TGCGCCAGCAGCCAGGACGAGGGCTTTCGGACTGAAGCTTTCTTT
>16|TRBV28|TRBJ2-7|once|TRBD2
CASSTTGTSWPYEQYF
TGTGCCAGCAGTACCACCGGGACTAGCTGGCCCTACGAGCAGTACTTC
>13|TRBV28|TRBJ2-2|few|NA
CASSFPNTGELFF
TGTGCCAGCAGTTTTCCCAACACCGGGGAGCTGTTTTTT